This T cell receptor beta chain was captured in a study of Ad26.COV2.S vaccination and SARS-CoV-2 variants. Study-level information: Ad26.COV2.S, an intramuscular injection, was given once or twice 56 days apart. Study-wide points: Placebo recipients trailed vaccine recipients in spike-specific TCR breadth.

Germline trimming cut 3 bases from V and 2 bases from J; bases unmatched to any gene: 3. The CDR3 has 15 residues. Germline loops: CDR1 LNHDA, CDR2 SQIVND (reference sequence). This clone occurred once. Its antigen is not identified. Documented treatment: roughly 20 received Ad26.COV2.S at low or high dose, single or two shots; several received placebo; per-sample allocation not given. The samples were gathered on day 63 after the first injection of vaccine or placebo. A Boston adult aged 18-55 years was the donor. Vaccination used an Ad26 vector expressing Wuhan-strain SARS-CoV-2 spike. Sequencing used immunoSEQ multiplex PCR; TCRdb keeps in-frame clones, though not all of them. The sample shows 200,000 to 250,000 clones, approximately 88% of them seen only once.

This receptor was taken from a person aged 18-65 years who received the Ad26.COV2.S COVID-19 vaccine or a placebo. The rearrangement joins TRBV19 to TRBJ1-5; TRBD1 matches at 8 bases. Sequenced material: peripheral blood, taken in a trial of Ad26.COV2.S vaccine versus placebo. The CDR3 loop is CASSIQGAGNQPQHF. The CDR3 bases are TGTGCCAGTAGTATTCAGGGGGCGGGCAATCAGCCCCAGCATTTT.